The next 7 T cell receptor beta chains were all read from a single sample in a study of neoadjuvant anti-PD-1 for oral cavity cancer. Time point: after neoadjuvant nivolumab, at surgical resection. Here immunoSEQ multiplex PCR was the method, and the copy in TCRdb shows in-frame clones only, minus some. This sample carries more than 11,000 clones, 60% to 80% of them seen once, and the ten largest clones take approximately 2.3%. This specimen consisted of PBMCs, obtained after nivolumab (anti-PD-1) treatment. Receptors were obtained from a person aged 35-79 years with oral cavity squamous cell carcinoma.

The chain combines TRBV7-8 with TRBJ1-5; D remains ambiguous. CDR1 SGHVS and CDR2 FQNEAQ come from the germline V gene. Trimming left V 1 base short and J 9 bases short, with 10 bases between. This CDR3 is 13 amino acids long. CDR3 nucleotide sequence: TGTGCCAGCAGCTTAGACTTTGGGTTGCCCCAGCATTTT. Protein sequence: CASSLDFGLPQHF.

This clone has just one count. J is TRBJ2-6 and V is TRBV7-3; 7 bases map to TRBD1. V was clipped by 4 bases and J by 19 bases; unmatched bases: 13. The CDR3 covers 13 residues. Germline lookup yields CDR1 SGHTA and CDR2 FQGTGA. The CDR3 reads CASSSHPGQIVTF. The CDR3 DNA is TGTGCCAGCAGCTCCCACCCGGGACAGATTGTTACTTTC.

This clone occurred once. The CDR3 loop reads CASRLRQTSNEKLFF. In DNA, the CDR3 is TGTGCCAGCAGACTTCGACAGACGTCGAATGAAAAACTGTTTTTT. The V call is TRBV13, the J call TRBJ1-4, with a tentative D call TRBD1 (5 bases). Looked up from germline, CDR1 is PRHDT and CDR2 is FYEKMQ (reference sequence). The V gene lost 6 bases and the J gene lost 5 bases, with 16 bases spanning the gap. The CDR3 is 15 residues long.

This chain connects TRBV28 to TRBJ2-7; 8 bases agree with TRBD1. This CDR3 is built from 14 residues. J lost 2 bases, V lost 6 bases, and 6 bases had no gene match. From germline, CDR1 is MDHEN and CDR2 SYDVKM. The CDR3 DNA is TGTGCCAGCAGACTGACAGGGGTTACCTACGAGCAGTACTTC. Encoded protein: CASRLTGVTYEQYF.

This sequence joins TRBV2 and TRBJ2-7; D call uncertain. Between the trimmed V and J ends, which lost 8 bases and 2 bases, there was a span of 4 bases. The CDR3 has 10 residues. Germline V CDR1 and CDR2: SNHLY, FYNNEI. CDR3 sequence reads: CASPPYEQYF. The CDR3 bases are TGTGCCAGCCCCCCCTACGAGCAGTACTTC.

Details on this clone: At one end, the junction sequence differs from germline, possibly due to a read error. The chain uses TRBV7-9 and TRBJ2-6, with D possibly matching TRBD1 (5 bases). Germline lookup yields CDR1 SEHNR and CDR2 FQNEAQ (reference sequence). There are 13 residues in the CDR3. The CDR3 DNA reads as TGTGCCTCCTTTAGTCCTGGGGCCAACGTCCTGATTTTC. As protein: CASFSPGANVLIF.

V gene TRBV7-8 combines with J gene TRBJ2-4; the D gene is possibly TRBD2 (7 bases). Trimming removed 5 bases at V and 7 bases at J, with 12 bases between. The germline gives CDR1 SGHVS, CDR2 FQNEAQ. The CDR3 has 13 amino acids. CDR3 DNA sequence: TGTGCCAGCAGCGAGGGAGGGGGGAACATTCAGTACTTC. It translates to CASSEGGGNIQYF. The full variable domain, its missing parts supplied by reference TRBV7-8 and TRBJ2-4, is GAGVSQSPRYKVAKRGQDVALRCDPISGHVSLFWYQQALGQGPEFLTYFQNEAQLDKSGLPSDRFFAERPEGSVSTLKIQRTQQEDSAVYLCASSEGGGNIQYFGAGTRLSVL.